Listed here is a single TCR beta chain. What it recognizes is unknown. The data were obtained in a study of CD8 T cells in ankylosing spondylitis. Study observations and caveats: Prior literature has documented some motif variants in synovial fluid and blood from reactive arthritis.

TCRdb re-analysed the 5' RACE reads in MiXCR, keeping a single row per CDR3 protein. Of approximately 150,000 distinct CDR3 sequences detected, under 35% appear once; the ten largest clones hold 4.5% to 6%. Sequenced: synovial fluid, either unsorted or a sorted T cell fraction (not recorded which). The clonotype comes from a male donor with ankylosing spondylitis.

This chain's CDR3 is CASSSRGQDNEQFF. The CDR3 region has the DNA TGCGCCAGCAGCTCCCGAGGACAGGACAATGAGCAGTTCTTC. The chain combines TRBV5-1 with TRBJ2-1, with TRBD1 matching 7 bases. The CDR3 covers 14 residues. Germline-derived CDR1 and CDR2 are SGHRS and YFSETQ. V was clipped by 3 bases and J by 5 bases; unmatched bases: 5.